These 14 T cell receptor beta chains share one sample of origin, sequenced in a study of shared clonotypes between healthy human individuals. Libraries were prepared by immunoSEQ multiplex PCR; TCRdb keeps only in-frame clonotypes and omits some of them. The data contain around 600,000 clones, about 96% of them seen just once; the ten biggest clones take up 0.055% to 0.07%. The sample was naive CD4+ T cells sorted from blood. The subset was: CD45RA+ positively selected. The receptors shown here come from a woman aged 25 to 39 in good health.

The chain is built from TRBV28 and TRBJ1-3; D remains unclear. Trimming took 4 bases from V and 0 from J, leaving 7 bases between them. The CDR3 is 14 residues long. CDR1 MDHEN and CDR2 SYDVKM come from the germline V gene. The CDR3 nucleotides are TGTGCCAGCAGTTCGGCCATCTCTGGAAACACCATATATTTT. Its protein is CASSSAISGNTIYF.

The V gene is TRBV7-9, the J gene TRBJ1-2, with TRBD1 identical over 8 bases. The CDR3 runs 15 residues. CDR1 and CDR2 from the germline V gene are SEHNR and FQNEAQ (reference sequence). V lost 3 bases, J lost 3 bases, and 6 bases stayed unmatched. The CDR3 sequence is CASSLWADRDYGYTF. DNA for the CDR3: TGTGCCAGCAGCTTGTGGGCGGACAGGGACTATGGCTACACCTTC. Full variable domain (missing parts from reference TRBV7-9 and TRBJ1-2): DTGVSQNPRHKITKRGQNVTFRCDPISEHNRLYWYRQTLGQGPEFLTYFQNEAQLEKSRLLSDRFSAERPKGSFSTLEIQRTEQGDSAMYLCASSLWADRDYGYTFGSGTRLTVV.

J is TRBJ2-2 and V is TRBV28; D is ambiguous. Trimming cost V 4 bases and J 6 bases, with 6 bases left between them. This CDR3 contains 12 residues. CDR1 is MDHEN and CDR2 is SYDVKM in the germline V gene. The CDR3 here is CASSSFPGELFF. The CDR3 nucleotides read TGTGCCAGCAGTTCTTTTCCCGGGGAGCTGTTTTTT. Based on the CDR3 plus reference TRBV28 and TRBJ2-2, the full variable domain is DVKVTQSSRYLVKRTGEKVFLECVQDMDHENMFWYRQDPGLGLRLIYFSYDVKMKEKGDIPEGYSVSREKKERFSLILESASTNQTSMYLCASSSFPGELFFGEGSRLTVL.

The chain employs TRBV5-1 and TRBJ2-5; D might be TRBD2 (6 bases). Germline CDR1 and CDR2: SGHRS and YFSETQ. This CDR3 is 14 amino acids long. Trimming took 6 bases from V and 3 from J, leaving 15 bases between them. CDR3 sequence reads: CASTLAVFKETQYF. The CDR3 nucleotides read TGCGCCAGCACCTTAGCGGTGTTCAAAGAGACCCAGTACTTC.

This clone has a handful of counts. The chain combines TRBV5-6 with TRBJ1-3; no definite D call. V was shortened by 1 base and J by 1 base, with 9 bases between the two germline ends. Germline CDR1 and CDR2: SGHDT and YYEEEE. This CDR3 is 15 amino acids long. CDR3 DNA: TGTGCCAGCAGCTTGATGGTGCAGTCTGGAAACACCATATATTTT. This gives the protein CASSLMVQSGNTIYF.

The chain recombines TRBV18 with TRBJ2-5; maybe TRBD2 (7 bases). The length of the CDR3 is 16 residues. Germline V gene lookup returns CDR1 KGHSH and CDR2 LQKENI. V lost 3 bases, J lost 4 bases, and 18 bases lay in between. CDR3 loop: CASSPAGATPRETQYF. In nucleotides, the CDR3 is TGTGCCAGCTCACCGGCGGGGGCCACCCCTAGAGAGACCCAGTACTTC.

This chain joins TRBV7-7 and TRBJ2-5, with a weak D call TRBD1 (5 bases). Germline CDR1 reads SSHAT; CDR2 reads FNYEAQ (reference sequence). The CDR3 totals 14 residues. Trimming left V 6 bases short and J 0 bases short, with 11 bases between. CDR3 residues: CASSQGVYQETQYF. The CDR3, as DNA: TGTGCCAGCAGTCAAGGGGTGTACCAAGAGACCCAGTACTTC.

This sequence joins TRBV5-4 and TRBJ1-1, with D unresolved. V was trimmed by 3 bases and J by 0 bases, leaving 9 bases between them. The CDR3 covers 14 residues. Germline values: CDR1 SGHNT, CDR2 YYREEE (reference sequence). CDR3 sequence: CASSSEPLNTEAFF. In nucleotides, the CDR3 is TGTGCCAGCAGCTCCGAGCCATTGAACACTGAAGCTTTCTTT.

The chain joins TRBV28 to TRBJ2-2; D might be TRBD2 (6 bases). The CDR3 has 13 amino acids. The germline gives CDR1 MDHEN, CDR2 SYDVKM. V was clipped by 6 bases and J by 5 bases, with 10 bases between them. Written as DNA, the CDR3 is TGTGCCAGCAGAGGGAGCGGGACCGGGGAGCTGTTTTTT. It yields the protein CASRGSGTGELFF.

V is TRBV4-2 and J is TRBJ2-7; D may be TRBD1 (5 bases). Trimming took off 6 bases at V and 6 bases at J, with 12 bases between the two ends. CDR1 and CDR2 (germline): LGHNA, YNFKEQ. The CDR3 covers 12 residues. For the CDR3, the DNA is TGTGCCAGCAGACCCACAGGCGGCGAGCAGTACTTC. Translation gives CASRPTGGEQYF.

This chain uses TRBV6-5 with TRBJ1-2, with TRBD1 identical over 7 bases. Germline trimming cut 5 bases from V and 4 bases from J; bases unmatched to any gene: 7. CDR3 size: 14 residues. Germline values: CDR1 MNHEY, CDR2 SVGAGI. The DNA for the CDR3 is TGTGCCAGCAGTATCCAGGGGGAACTCTATGGCTACACCTTC. Its translation: CASSIQGELYGYTF.

The chain links TRBV19 to TRBJ2-1, with 11 bases identical to TRBD1. V trimming: 5 bases; J trimming: 4 bases; junction bases outside the gene matches: 10. The CDR3 is 17 residues long. Germline CDR1 reads LNHDA; CDR2 reads SQIVND (reference sequence). The CDR3 spells CASSLGTGGITYNEQFF. In DNA, the CDR3 is TGTGCCAGTAGTCTCGGGACAGGGGGGATAACTTACAATGAGCAGTTCTTC.

The chain combines TRBV5-4 with TRBJ1-2; maybe TRBD1 (6 bases). The CDR3 has 15 amino acids. The germline V gene has CDR1 SGHNT and CDR2 YYREEE (reference sequence). Trimming took 4 bases from V and 4 from J, leaving 17 bases between them. The CDR3 bases are TGTGCCAGCAGCCCGACCCGGGACAAGAGCTATGGCTACACCTTC. Its translation: CASSPTRDKSYGYTF.

The rearrangement links TRBV27 to TRBJ2-1; 8 nucleotides agree with TRBD1. Trimming at V came to 6 bases and at J to 10 bases, leaving 14 bases not matched to a gene. The CDR3 loop spans 15 amino acids. Germline V gene lookup returns CDR1 MNHEY and CDR2 SMNVEV (reference sequence). CDR3 nucleotides: TGTGCCAGCAGCCCCCCCGGACAGGGCCTAAGGGAGCAGTTCTTC. Its protein is CASSPPGQGLREQFF.